Included here is one T cell receptor beta chain sequence, with context. Its antigen specificity is not known. Base quality data are lacking; no much larger clone is found one base away. TCRbeta CDR3 regions were amplified from genomic DNA using the immunoSEQ Assay, a bias-controlled multiplex PCR. From the authors' description of their analysis: The number of nucleated cells in each sample was estimated from the amplification of reference gene primers within the assay. To quantify the absolute abundance of each unique TCRbeta CDR3 rearrangement, sequence reads were collapsed and filtered. For each sample, productive Simpson clonality was calculated by taking the square root of Simpson's diversity index across productive rearrangements. TCRdb obtained this table from immuneACCESS and retained in-frame rearrangements with V and J assigned. These tables miss some clones; where compared with another copy, unresolved V genes account for less than half of the shortfall, and the remainder is unexplained. V and J calls and clone size are given by that table; D and trimming were obtained from the DNA. The sample table holds some 200,000 clones, of which about nine tenths were seen once. In total, the top ten clones hold approximately 2.1% of the sample.

These data belong to a study of blood T cell repertoires in COVID-19 (TCRdb year 2020). Broadly, across the study: Samples from collaborators originated in the United States, Italy and Spain and spanned both the acute and convalescent phases of COVID-19. The prospective study material was composed of cDNA or gDNA derived from T cells, B-cell-depleted T cells, or PBMCs. The dataset comprised deeply sampled blood TCRbeta repertoires from subjects exposed to, actively infected with, or recovered from COVID-19. The repertoires were released in a freely available public database meant as a resource for research on the immune response to SARS-CoV-2. Samples came from the ongoing ImmuneRACE study (first 160 participants) plus 1,254 subjects from 6 global collaborators. A de-identified subject ID, COVID-19 status, age in years and sex were almost always included in the sample metadata. Where HLA class I and class II types were available, the types were taken from metadata supplied by the sample provider, not from assay-based typing.

Deletion took 0 bases off V and 0 bases off J, with a span of 7 bases between the germline ends. The CDR3 covers 15 residues, taking in both the cysteine and the phenylalanine. Kept here is only the CDR3 DNA, which spans 45 bases and is read in frame from base 1. The germline V gene provides CDR1 SGHRS and CDR2 YFSETQ. The research as a whole found: The quantity of clinical and demographic metadata differed by source and by participant and was supplied without curation.

In the prospective study, participants were about 18 to 95 years old, resided in about 25 geographic areas of the United States, and were enrolled through a virtual design. To assign participants to cohorts, the prospective study relied on clinical history that participants themselves reported in a screening survey and a study questionnaire. For ImmuneRACE Cohort 3, a participant was defined as recovered based on two consecutive negative NP/OP PCR tests, clearance by a healthcare professional, or resolution of symptoms. In the prospective study, whole blood, serum and a nasopharyngeal or oropharyngeal swab were collected from each participant by mobile phlebotomists. Over an approximately 2-month period, participants in the prospective study had the option of providing additional blood draws and questionnaires. Blood samples from the prospective study were shipped frozen or at room temperature prior to DNA extraction.

The sequenced sample consisted of PBMCs or T cells enriched from blood (not recorded which). The sequence joins TRBV5-1 to TRBJ2-1, with the D gene too uncertain to name. This TCR was sampled from a woman in her 30s who had recovered from COVID-19. The DNA sequence is given as TGCGCCAGCAGCTTGGAAAGGAGCTCCTACAATGAGCAGTTCTTC. The translation is CASSLERSSYNEQFF.